This T cell receptor beta chain was retrieved from a study of cytomegalovirus exposure and HLA in healthy donors. General study points: The authors enumerated around 150 TCR beta chains as linked to cytomegalovirus. Earlier analysis yielded a pattern in which most TCR beta V segments were productive about 87% or about 30% of the time.

A multiplex PCR was run with 60 Vbeta primers and 13 Jbeta primers. Sequencing used immunoSEQ multiplex PCR; TCRdb keeps in-frame clones, though not all of them. Found here are about 100,000 clones, roughly 77% of them singletons; the top ten hold under 5%. The CDR3 totals 16 residues. Trimming cost V 10 bases and J 4 bases; bases outside gene matches: 15. Looked up from germline, CDR1 is LNHDA and CDR2 is SQIVND (reference sequence). This clone was detected only once. Its target is unknown. The source of this sequence is a woman in her forties or fifties in good health and CMV-seropositive. The chain carries TRBV19 and TRBJ1-2; 10 bases fit TRBD1. The sequencing input was PBMCs. The CDR3 spells CATASGTGAFPYGYTF. The DNA of the CDR3 is TGTGCCACCGCGTCCGGGACAGGGGCCTTCCCCTATGGCTACACCTTC.